This T cell receptor beta chain is drawn from a study of CD4+ T cells in melanoma. Study findings and constraints: Reportedly, melanoma neoantigen-specific CD4+ T cells showed varied differentiation states. CD8+ T cell, macrophage and B cell function reportedly correlated with neoantigen-specific CD4+ T cells.

Germline V gene lookup returns CDR1 KGHSH and CDR2 LQKENI. CDR3 length: 19 amino acids. Trimming removed 1 base from V and 7 bases from J, with 29 bases in between. Worth noting for this clone: Antigen: not known.

Assay: immunoSEQ multiplex PCR; the TCRdb copy retains only in-frame clones and omits some. The table records roughly 140,000 clones, roughly 91% of them present only once. The sequence was obtained from a human donor with melanoma. J is TRBJ2-7 and V is TRBV18; D may be TRBD2 (5 bases). The CDR3 here is CASSPLSAEGPTRGLEQYF. In DNA form, the CDR3 reads TGTGCCAGCTCACCACTCTCGGCCGAAGGGCCCACACGGGGTTTAGAGCAGTACTTC.